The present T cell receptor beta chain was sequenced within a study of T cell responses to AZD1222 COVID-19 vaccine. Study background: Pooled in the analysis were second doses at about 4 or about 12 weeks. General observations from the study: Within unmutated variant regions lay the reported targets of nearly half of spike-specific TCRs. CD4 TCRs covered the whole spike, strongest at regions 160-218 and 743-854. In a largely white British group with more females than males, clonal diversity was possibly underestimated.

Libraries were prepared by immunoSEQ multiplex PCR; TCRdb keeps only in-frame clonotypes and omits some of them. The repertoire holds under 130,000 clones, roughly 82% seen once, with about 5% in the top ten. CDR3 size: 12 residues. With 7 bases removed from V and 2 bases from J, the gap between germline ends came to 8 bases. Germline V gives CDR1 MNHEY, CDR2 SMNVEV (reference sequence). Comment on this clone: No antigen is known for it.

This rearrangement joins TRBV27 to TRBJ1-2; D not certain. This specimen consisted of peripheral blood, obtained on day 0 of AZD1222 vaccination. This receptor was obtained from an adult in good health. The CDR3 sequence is CASKDLNYGYTF. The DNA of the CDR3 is TGTGCCAGCAAGGACTTAAACTATGGCTACACCTTC.